The 9 T cell receptor beta chains below were found in one sample sequenced in a study of CD8+CD57+ T cells in acquired aplastic anemia. Profiling that covered TCR beta VDJ and CDR3 relied on genomic DNA as its template. TCRdb re-analysed the reads in MiXCR, keeping a single row per CDR3 protein. The sample lists approximately 270,000 distinct CDR3 sequences; approximately 57% were seen once. Specimen: sorted CD4+, CD8+, or CD8+CD57+ T cells (not recorded which) from PBMCs. These receptors all come from a human donor with severe aplastic anemia or a healthy control (not recorded which).

This clonotype was picked up one time. The chain combines TRBV10-3 with TRBJ1-1; D may be TRBD1 (5 bases). CDR3 length: 14 residues. The V and J ends lost 7 bases and 1 base respectively, with 13 bases between them. Germline V lookup: CDR1 ENHRY, CDR2 SYGVKD. CDR3 sequence: CAINVEGENTEAFF. CDR3 nucleotide sequence: TGTGCCATCAACGTGGAAGGGGAGAACACTGAAGCTTTCTTT.

The CDR3: CSATPSGSDEQFF. The CDR3 bases are TGCAGTGCCACGCCGAGCGGGAGTGATGAGCAGTTCTTC. The chain couples TRBV20-1 to TRBJ2-1; 8 bases align to TRBD2. There are 13 residues in the CDR3. Germline values: CDR1 DFQATT, CDR2 SNEGSKA (reference sequence). J was trimmed by 8 bases and V by 6 bases; bases with no gene match: 9.

The V call is TRBV10-3, the J call TRBJ1-1; possibly TRBD1 for D (5 bases). CDR3 length equals 16 residues. CDR1 and CDR2 (germline): ENHRY, SYGVKD. The V end lost 3 bases, the J end lost 0 bases, and 14 bases lay between the germline ends. The CDR3 sequence is CAISDSRTGLNTEAFF. As DNA, the CDR3 is TGTGCCATCAGTGATTCCCGGACGGGGCTGAACACTGAAGCTTTCTTT.

A remark on this clonotype: A junction end diverges from the germline sequence, so it may reflect a read error. The chain carries TRBV15 and TRBJ1-3; 7 bases align to TRBD1. CDR3 size: 17 residues. CDR1 and CDR2 (germline): LNHNV, YYDKDF (reference sequence). CDR3 coding DNA: TGTGCCACCAGCAGAGAATCGACCGGGACAGTTGGAAACGCCATATATTTT. This translates into CATSRESTGTVGNAIYF.

The V gene is TRBV29-1, the J gene TRBJ1-5; a possible D gene is TRBD1 (5 bases). This CDR3 is 18 amino acids long. Trimming took 0 bases from V and 3 from J, leaving 21 bases between them. Germline CDR1 reads SQVTM; CDR2 reads ANQGSEA. CDR3 sequence (DNA): TGCAGCGTTGAAGATCGTTTAGTGAGGAGAGGGACCAATCAGCCCCAGCATTTT. Protein product: CSVEDRLVRRGTNQPQHF.

This clonotype was detected ten times or more. This chain uses TRBV6-5 with TRBJ2-1; D may be TRBD2 (5 bases). Trimming shortened V by 6 bases and J by 3 bases, and 15 bases separated the two germline ends. The length of the CDR3 is 15 residues. The germline gives CDR1 MNHEY, CDR2 SVGAGI. CDR3 nucleotide sequence: TGTGCCAGCAGAGAAACTAGGTGGAACTACAATGAGCAGTTCTTC. Translation: CASRETRWNYNEQFF.

The chain combines TRBV6-1 with TRBJ2-5; 12 bases agree with TRBD1. The germline V gene has CDR1 MNHNS and CDR2 SASEGT. J was trimmed by 5 bases and V by 5 bases; bases with no gene match: 6. This CDR3 comprises 15 residues. CDR3 residues: CASSPRDRGQETQYF. The CDR3 region has the DNA TGTGCCAGCAGTCCACGGGACAGGGGGCAGGAGACCCAGTACTTC.

As concerns this clonotype: A read error is possible here, since a much larger clone lies one base away. This chain connects TRBV6-2 or TRBV6-3 to TRBJ1-1; the D gene is possibly TRBD1 (5 bases). Germline assignment: CDR1 MNHEY and CDR2 SVGEGT. The CDR3 sequence is 14 residues long. V lost 5 bases, J lost 1 base, and 11 bases lay in between. In DNA, the CDR3 is TGTGCCAGCAGTCACGCAGGGTCGAACACTGAAGCTTTCTTT. It encodes CASSHAGSNTEAFF.

A single count supports this clonotype. The V gene is TRBV2, the J gene TRBJ2-7, with D unclear. This CDR3 has 14 amino acids. Germline assignment: CDR1 SNHLY and CDR2 FYNNEI. Trimming pared 5 bases from V and 4 bases from J, leaving 15 bases between. This chain's CDR3 is CASSFRAREYEQYF. DNA of the CDR3: TGTGCCAGCAGTTTTAGGGCTAGAGAATACGAGCAGTACTTC.